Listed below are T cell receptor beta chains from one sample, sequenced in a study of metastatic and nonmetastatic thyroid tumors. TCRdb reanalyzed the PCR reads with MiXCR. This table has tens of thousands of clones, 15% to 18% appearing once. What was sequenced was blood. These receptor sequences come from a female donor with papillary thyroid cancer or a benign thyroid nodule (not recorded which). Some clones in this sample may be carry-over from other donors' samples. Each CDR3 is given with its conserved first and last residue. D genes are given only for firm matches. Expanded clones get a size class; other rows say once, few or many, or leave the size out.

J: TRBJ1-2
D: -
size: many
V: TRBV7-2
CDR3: CASSLAPASNYGYTF
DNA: TGTGCCAGCAGCTTAGCCCCTGCCTCTAACTATGGCTACACCTTC

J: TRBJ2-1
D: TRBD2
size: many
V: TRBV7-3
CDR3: CASSLGRGFESEQFF
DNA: TGTGCCAGCAGCTTAGGGCGGGGGTTCGAGAGTGAGCAGTTCTTC

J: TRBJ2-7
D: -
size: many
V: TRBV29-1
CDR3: CSVQESSYEQYF
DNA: TGCAGCGTTCAGGAGTCGTCCTACGAGCAGTACTTC

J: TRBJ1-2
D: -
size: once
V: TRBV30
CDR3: CARSVLKRVHF
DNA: TGTGCCCGTAGTGTACTTAAAAGGGTCCACTTC

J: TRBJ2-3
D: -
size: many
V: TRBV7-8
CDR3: CASSLQSTDTQYF
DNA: TGTGCCAGCAGCTTACAGAGCACAGATACGCAGTATTTT

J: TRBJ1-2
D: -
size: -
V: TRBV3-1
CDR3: CASSQKGSYTF
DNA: TGTGCCAGCAGCCAAAAGGGGAGTTACACCTTC

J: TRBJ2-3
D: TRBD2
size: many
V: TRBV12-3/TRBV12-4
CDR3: CASSLVLAGGGAQYF
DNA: TGTGCCAGCAGTTTGGTCCTAGCGGGGGGTGGGGCGCAGTATTTT

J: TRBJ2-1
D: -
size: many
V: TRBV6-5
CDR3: CASSSTRPSEQFF
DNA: TGTGCCAGCAGTTCTACTAGGCCGAGTGAGCAGTTCTTC

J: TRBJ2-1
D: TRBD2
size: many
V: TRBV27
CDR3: CASSLSGTPINEQFF
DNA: TGTGCCAGCAGTTTGAGCGGGACCCCCATCAATGAGCAGTTCTTC

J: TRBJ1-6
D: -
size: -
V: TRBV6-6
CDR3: CASSYSDVNNSPLHF
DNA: TGTGCCAGCAGTTACTCGGACGTTAATAATTCACCCCTCCACTTT

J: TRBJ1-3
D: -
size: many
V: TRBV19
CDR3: CASTPSWGSGNTIYF
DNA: TGTGCCAGTACCCCCTCTTGGGGGTCTGGAAACACCATATATTTT

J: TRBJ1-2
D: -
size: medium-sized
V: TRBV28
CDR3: CASTEKGYGYTF
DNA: TGTGCCAGCACCGAGAAGGGCTATGGCTACACCTTC

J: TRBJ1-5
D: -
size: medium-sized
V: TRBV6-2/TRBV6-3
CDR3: CASTGGGGRQPQHF
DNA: TGTGCCAGCACGGGCGGAGGGGGTAGGCAGCCCCAGCATTTT

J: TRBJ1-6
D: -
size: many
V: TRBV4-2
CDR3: CASSQGQENSPLHF
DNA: TGTGCCAGCAGCCAAGGACAGGAGAATTCACCCCTCCACTTT

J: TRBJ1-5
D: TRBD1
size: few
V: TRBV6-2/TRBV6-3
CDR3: CASSPRRTGTYSNQPQHF
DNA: TGTGCCAGCAGTCCTAGGAGGACAGGGACCTATAGCAATCAGCCCCAGCATTTT

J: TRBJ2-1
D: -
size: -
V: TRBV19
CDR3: CASSLQRNSYNEQFF
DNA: TGTGCCAGTAGTCTTCAGCGGAACTCCTACAATGAGCAGTTCTTC

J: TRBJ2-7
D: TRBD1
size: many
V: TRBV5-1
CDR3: CASRDYRGPSYEQYF
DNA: TGCGCCAGCAGGGATTACAGGGGCCCATCCTACGAGCAGTACTTC

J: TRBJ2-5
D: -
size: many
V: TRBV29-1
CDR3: CSVGGSREETQYF
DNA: TGCAGCGTTGGTGGTTCCAGGGAAGAGACCCAGTACTTC

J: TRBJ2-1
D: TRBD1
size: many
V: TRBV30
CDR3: CAWNLQGAFEQFF
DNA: TGTGCCTGGAACCTACAGGGGGCCTTTGAGCAGTTCTTC

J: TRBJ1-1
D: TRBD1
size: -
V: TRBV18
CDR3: CASSPGGQSTEAFF
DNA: TGTGCCAGCTCACCAGGGGGACAGAGCACTGAAGCTTTCTTT

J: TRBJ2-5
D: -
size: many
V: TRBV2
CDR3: CASSEGNYQETQYF
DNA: TGTGCCAGCAGTGAAGGAAACTACCAAGAGACCCAGTACTTC

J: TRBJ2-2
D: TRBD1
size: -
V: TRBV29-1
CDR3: CSVEWVAGTGINTGELFF
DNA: TGCAGCGTTGAGTGGGTGGCTGGGACAGGGATTAACACCGGGGAGCTGTTTTTT

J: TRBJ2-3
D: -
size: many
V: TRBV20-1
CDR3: CSARGHRDGPTDTQYF
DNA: TGCAGTGCTAGAGGCCACCGGGACGGGCCCACAGATACGCAGTATTTT

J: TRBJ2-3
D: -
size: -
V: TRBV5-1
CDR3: CASSLDLGGVSDTQYF
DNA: TGCGCCAGCAGCTTGGATCTAGGAGGTGTTTCAGATACGCAGTATTTT

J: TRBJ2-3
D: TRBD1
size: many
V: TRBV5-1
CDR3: CASSSQGSADTQYF
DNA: TGCGCCAGCAGCTCACAGGGGTCCGCAGATACGCAGTATTTT

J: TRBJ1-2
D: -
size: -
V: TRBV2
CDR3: CASSSGPSSVGNYGYTF
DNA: TGTGCGTCCTCGAGCGGGCCTTCCTCTGTGGGGAACTATGGCTACACCTTC

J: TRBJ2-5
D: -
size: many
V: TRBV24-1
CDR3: CATSANKAGNQETQYF
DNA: TGTGCCACCAGCGCCAACAAGGCGGGGAATCAAGAGACCCAGTACTTC

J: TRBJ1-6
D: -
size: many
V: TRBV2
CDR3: CASLLEGLDSPLHF
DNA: TGTGCCAGCCTGTTGGAGGGGCTAGATTCACCCCTCCACTTT

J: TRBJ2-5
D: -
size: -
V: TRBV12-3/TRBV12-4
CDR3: CASAQKQETRYF
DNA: TGTGCCTCGGCTCAGAAACAAGAGACCCGGTACTTC

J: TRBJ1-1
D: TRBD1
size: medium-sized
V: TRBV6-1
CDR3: CASQTGGHTEAFF
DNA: TGTGCCAGTCAAACAGGGGGCCATACTGAAGCTTTCTTT

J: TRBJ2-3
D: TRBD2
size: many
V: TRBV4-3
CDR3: CASSQDASGVTDTQYF
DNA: TGCGCCAGCAGCCAAGATGCTAGCGGGGTCACAGATACGCAGTATTTT

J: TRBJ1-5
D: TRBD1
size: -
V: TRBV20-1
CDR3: CSAPVQGANQPQVF
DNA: TGCAGTGCGCCGGTACAGGGGGCGAATCAGCCCCAGGTTTTT

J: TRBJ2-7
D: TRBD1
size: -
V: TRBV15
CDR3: CATSRDADRYEQYF
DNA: TGTGCCACCAGCAGAGACGCGGACAGGTACGAGCAGTACTTC

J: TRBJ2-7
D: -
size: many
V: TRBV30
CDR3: CAWSVLGYEQYF
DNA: TGTGCCTGGAGTGTATTGGGGTACGAGCAGTACTTC

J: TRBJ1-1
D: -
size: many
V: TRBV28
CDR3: CASTPGTEAFF
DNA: TGTGCCAGCACACCCGGCACTGAAGCTTTCTTT

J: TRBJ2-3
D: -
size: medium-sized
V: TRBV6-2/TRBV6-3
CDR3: CASSPRTSPALYF
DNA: TGTGCCAGCAGTCCTCGGACATCCCCCGCTCTGTATTTT

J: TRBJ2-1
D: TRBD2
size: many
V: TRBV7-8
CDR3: CASSPPGLALSEQFF
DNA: TGTGCCAGCAGCCCCCCGGGACTAGCGCTCAGTGAGCAGTTCTTC

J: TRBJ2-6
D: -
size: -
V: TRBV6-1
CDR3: CASRQSVDSGANVLTF
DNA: TGTGCCAGCAGGCAATCGGTGGACTCTGGGGCCAACGTCCTGACTTTC

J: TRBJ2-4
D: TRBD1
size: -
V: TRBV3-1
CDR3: CASSPRTGSNIQYF
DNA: TGTGCCAGCAGCCCAAGGACAGGGTCAAACATTCAGTACTTC